The rows below give T cell receptor beta chains drawn from one sample of a study of cytomegalovirus exposure and HLA in healthy donors. The method was immunoSEQ multiplex PCR; TCRdb's version includes in-frame clones alone and lacks a portion of them. Here the sample spans 200,000 or so clones, 80% to 85% being singletons. What was sequenced was PBMCs. The source is a woman aged 18-29 years in good health and CMV-seronegative. Each CDR3 is given with its conserved first and last residue. A D gene is named only where the DNA matches it firmly. Only some rows state a clone size, as once, few, many or a class for expanded clones.

v_gene	j_gene	d_gene	len	abundance	CDR3aa	CDR3nt
TRBV2	TRBJ1-5	NA	13	NA	CASTGLFDQPQHF	TGTGCCAGCACCGGACTTTTCGATCAGCCCCAGCATTTT
TRBV6-1	TRBJ2-2	NA	13	NA	CASRRAGGGELFF	TGTGCCAGCAGGAGGGCTGGAGGCGGGGAGCTGTTTTTT
TRBV10-1	TRBJ2-3	TRBD1	14	NA	CASKGQGDADTQYF	TGCGCCAGCAAAGGACAGGGAGACGCAGATACGCAGTATTTT
TRBV5-1	TRBJ2-7	TRBD1	16	few	CASSSSPDRVSYEQYF	TGCGCCAGCAGCTCCTCCCCGGACAGGGTTTCCTACGAGCAGTACTTC
TRBV5-1	TRBJ1-4	NA	13	NA	CASSVGPNEKLFF	TGCGCCAGCAGCGTGGGGCCTAATGAAAAACTGTTTTTT
TRBV5-8	TRBJ1-3	TRBD1	15	NA	CASSLGQGAGNTIYF	TGTGCCAGCAGCTTGGGCCAGGGGGCTGGAAACACCATATATTTT
TRBV7-8	TRBJ1-6	NA	12	NA	CASGGFNSPLHF	TGTGCCAGCGGTGGCTTTAATTCACCCCTCCACTTT
TRBV27	TRBJ2-5	NA	14	NA	CASSFVGNQETQYF	TGTGCCAGCAGTTTCGTCGGGAACCAAGAGACCCAGTACTTC
TRBV5-1	TRBJ2-1	NA	13	NA	CASTRLGAGEQFF	TGCGCCAGCACCAGACTAGGGGCTGGGGAGCAGTTCTTC
TRBV5-4	TRBJ2-1	TRBD2	15	NA	CASSFGAGEWNEQFF	TGTGCCAGCAGCTTTGGAGCGGGAGAATGGAATGAGCAGTTCTTC
TRBV7-9	TRBJ2-3	TRBD1	14	NA	CASSSGQGSDTQYF	TGTGCCAGCAGCTCAGGACAGGGATCAGATACGCAGTATTTT
TRBV5-1	TRBJ1-3	TRBD1	13	few	CASSRQGGNTIYF	TGCGCCAGCAGCAGACAGGGAGGAAACACCATATATTTT
TRBV6-1	TRBJ2-2	TRBD1	14	NA	CASSAHRGTGELFF	TGTGCCAGCAGTGCCCACAGGGGCACCGGGGAGCTGTTTTTT
TRBV7-9	TRBJ1-1	TRBD1	17	NA	CASMNSDRGNADTEAFF	TGTGCCAGTATGAACTCGGACAGGGGAAATGCGGACACTGAAGCTTTCTTT
TRBV23-1	TRBJ2-5	TRBD2	23	NA	CASSRAGCGLLTSGMGVQETQYF	TGCGCCAGCAGTCGGGCGGGTTGTGGATTACTGACTAGCGGGATGGGAGTCCAAGAGACCCAGTACTTC
TRBV6-6	TRBJ2-7	TRBD2	14	NA	CASSYLREGNEQYF	TGTGCCAGCAGTTACTTGCGGGAGGGCAACGAGCAGTACTTC
TRBV7-9	TRBJ1-2	NA	13	NA	CSSSLNTNYGYTF	TGTTCCAGCAGCTTAAACACTAACTATGGCTACACCTTC
TRBV7-9	TRBJ1-1	NA	14	NA	CSSSLVIADTEAFF	TGTTCCAGCAGCTTGGTAATCGCGGACACTGAAGCTTTCTTT
TRBV7-9	TRBJ1-1	NA	14	few	CASSPRGGGTEAFF	TGTGCCAGCAGCCCACGGGGAGGGGGCACTGAAGCTTTCTTT
TRBV7-9	TRBJ2-1	NA	17	NA	CASSPGRGARSYNEQFF	TGTGCCAGCAGCCCGGGGAGGGGGGCACGATCCTACAATGAGCAGTTCTTC
TRBV5-1	TRBJ1-1	NA	14	NA	CASTSGGALSEAFF	TGCGCCAGCACCTCGGGAGGGGCGCTATCTGAAGCTTTCTTT
TRBV27	TRBJ2-7	NA	13	NA	CASSLGPIDEQYF	TGTGCCAGCAGTTTAGGGCCGATCGACGAGCAGTACTTC
TRBV18	TRBJ2-3	NA	15	NA	CASSPDRYSNQPQYF	TGTGCCAGCTCGCCCGACAGATATAGCAATCAGCCCCAGTATTTT
TRBV4-2	TRBJ2-2	TRBD2	16	few	CASSQGTSGGPGELFF	TGTGCCAGCAGCCAAGGGACTAGCGGGGGACCCGGGGAGCTGTTTTTT
TRBV5-1	TRBJ2-7	TRBD2	18	once	CASSLAPTAGGISYEQYF	TGCGCCAGCAGCCTCGCTCCCACTGCGGGGGGGATCTCCTACGAGCAGTACTTC
TRBV9	TRBJ2-4	NA	14	few	CASSGEGAKNIQYF	TGTGCCAGCAGCGGCGAGGGAGCCAAAAACATTCAGTACTTC
TRBV6-4	TRBJ1-5	NA	16	NA	CASSDWEYRENQPQHF	TGTGCCAGCAGTGATTGGGAATACAGGGAGAATCAGCCCCAGCATTTT
TRBV7-6	TRBJ1-2	TRBD1	14	NA	CASSEVGTGYGYTF	TGTGCCAGCAGCGAAGTCGGGACAGGGTATGGCTACACCTTC
TRBV27	TRBJ2-1	NA	17	NA	CASRPDNARDLYNEQFF	TGTGCCAGCAGACCTGATAACGCGAGGGATTTATACAATGAGCAGTTCTTC